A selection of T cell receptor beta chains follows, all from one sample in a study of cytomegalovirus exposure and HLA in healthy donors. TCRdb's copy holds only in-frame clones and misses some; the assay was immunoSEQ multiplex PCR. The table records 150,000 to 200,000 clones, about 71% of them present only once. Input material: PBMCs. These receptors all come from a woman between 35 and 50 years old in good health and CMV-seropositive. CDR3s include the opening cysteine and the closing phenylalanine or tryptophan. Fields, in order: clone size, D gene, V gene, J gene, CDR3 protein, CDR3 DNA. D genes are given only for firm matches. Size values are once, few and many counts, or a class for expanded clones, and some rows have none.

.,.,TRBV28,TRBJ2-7,CASSLAQVDYEQYF,TGTGCCAGCAGTTTAGCGCAGGTGGACTACGAGCAGTACTTC
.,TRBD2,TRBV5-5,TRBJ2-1,CAMEAGGGNEQFF,TGTGCCATGGAAGCGGGGGGGGGCAATGAGCAGTTCTTC
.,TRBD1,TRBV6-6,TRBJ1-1,CASTLTGVNTEAFF,TGTGCCAGCACCTTGACAGGGGTGAATACTGAAGCTTTCTTT
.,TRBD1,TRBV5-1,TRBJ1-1,CASSLVGPPLTGRFSTEAFF,TGCGCCAGCAGCTTGGTTGGGCCACCTTTGACAGGGCGATTTAGTACTGAAGCTTTCTTT
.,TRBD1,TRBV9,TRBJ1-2,CASSPRTGGVYGYTF,TGTGCCAGCAGCCCGAGGACAGGGGGAGTCTATGGCTACACCTTC
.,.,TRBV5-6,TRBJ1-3,CASSLQGSSGNTIYF,TGTGCCAGCAGCCTACAGGGTTCTTCTGGAAACACCATATATTTT
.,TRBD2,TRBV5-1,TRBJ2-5,CASSLAVAGGTQETQYF,TGCGCCAGCAGCTTGGCTGTGGCGGGGGGTACCCAAGAGACCCAGTACTTC
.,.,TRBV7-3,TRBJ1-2,CASSPWEGPYGYTF,TGTGCCAGCAGTCCTTGGGAGGGCCCCTATGGCTACACCTTC
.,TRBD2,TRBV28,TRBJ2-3,CASSLPGTSGGMPDTQYF,TGTGCCAGCAGTTTACCCGGGACTAGCGGGGGCATGCCAGATACGCAGTATTTT
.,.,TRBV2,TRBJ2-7,CASSNRVYEQYF,TGTGCCAGCAGCAACAGGGTCTACGAGCAGTACTTC
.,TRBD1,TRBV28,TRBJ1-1,CASSSTGRYTEAFF,TGTGCCAGCAGTTCGACAGGGAGGTACACTGAAGCTTTCTTT
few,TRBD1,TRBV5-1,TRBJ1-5,CASSLGNGTAVRQPQHF,TGCGCCAGCAGCTTGGGGAACGGGACAGCGGTTCGTCAGCCCCAGCATTTT
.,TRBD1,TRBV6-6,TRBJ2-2,CASSFSGGAGTGELFF,TGTGCCAGCAGTTTCTCAGGGGGCGCGGGCACCGGGGAGCTGTTTTTT
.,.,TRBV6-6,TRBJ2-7,CASSYRGYEQYF,TGTGCCAGCAGTTATCGGGGCTACGAGCAGTACTTC
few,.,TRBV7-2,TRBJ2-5,CASSRGTVVRETQYF,TGTGCCAGCAGCCGCGGGACGGTGGTTCGAGAGACCCAGTACTTC
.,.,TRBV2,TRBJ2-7,CASSSQMHYEQYF,TGTGCCAGCAGCTCACAGATGCACTACGAGCAGTACTTC
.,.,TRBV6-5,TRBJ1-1,CASRREGQPIEAFF,TGTGCCAGCAGGAGAGAGGGACAACCCATCGAAGCTTTCTTT
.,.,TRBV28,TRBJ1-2,CASSVSGVFGNYGYTF,TGTGCCAGCAGTGTCTCAGGGGTTTTTGGCAACTATGGCTACACCTTC
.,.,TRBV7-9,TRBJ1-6,CASSQDSDRSPLHF,TGTGCCAGCAGCCAAGACAGTGACCGGTCACCCCTCCACTTT
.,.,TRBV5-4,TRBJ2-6,CASSLLSRYSGANVLTF,TGTGCCAGCAGCTTGCTCTCTCGGTACTCTGGGGCCAACGTCCTGACTTTC
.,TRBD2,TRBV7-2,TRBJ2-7,CASSLASGGAYEQYF,TGTGCCAGCAGTCTCGCTAGCGGGGGGGCCTACGAGCAGTACTTC
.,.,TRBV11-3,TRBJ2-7,CASSLDRGYEQYF,TGTGCCAGCAGCTTAGACAGGGGCTACGAGCAGTACTTC
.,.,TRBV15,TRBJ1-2,CATRSPGLDYGYTF,TGTGCCACCAGGAGTCCGGGACTGGACTATGGCTACACCTTC
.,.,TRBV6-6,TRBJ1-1,CAYGGGTEAFF,TGTGCCTACGGGGGTGGCACTGAAGCTTTCTTT
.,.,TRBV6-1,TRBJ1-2,CASSETDYGYTF,TGTGCCAGCAGTGAAACGGACTATGGCTACACCTTC
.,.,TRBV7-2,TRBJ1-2,CASSLSRDIIYGYTF,TGTGCCAGCAGCTTATCTCGGGACATAATCTATGGCTACACCTTC
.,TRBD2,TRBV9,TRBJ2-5,CASSVALAGSETQYF,TGTGCCAGCAGTGTGGCTCTAGCGGGGTCAGAGACCCAGTACTTC
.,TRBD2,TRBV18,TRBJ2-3,CASSPGPTSADTQYF,TGTGCCAGCTCACCAGGCCCCACTAGCGCAGATACGCAGTATTTT
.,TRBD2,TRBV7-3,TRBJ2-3,CASSLDGGAPDTQYF,TGTGCCAGCAGCTTAGACGGGGGGGCCCCCGATACGCAGTATTTT
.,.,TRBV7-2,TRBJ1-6,CASSLSRDGSPLHF,TGTGCCAGCAGCTTATCGAGGGATGGTTCACCCCTCCACTTT
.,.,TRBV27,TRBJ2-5,CASSFRRGRRETQYF,TGTGCCAGCAGTTTCCGCAGGGGCCGCAGGGAGACCCAGTACTTC
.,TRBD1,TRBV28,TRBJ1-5,CASRPGQSNQPQHF,TGTGCCAGCAGACCGGGACAGTCCAATCAGCCCCAGCATTTT
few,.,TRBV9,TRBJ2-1,CASSVVGAPPYNEQFF,TGTGCCAGCAGCGTAGTGGGGGCACCCCCCTACAATGAGCAGTTCTTC
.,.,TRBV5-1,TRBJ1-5,CASRPDSSNQPQHF,TGCGCCAGCAGGCCGGACAGTTCAAATCAGCCCCAGCATTTT
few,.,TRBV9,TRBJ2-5,CASSVAPSEETQYF,TGTGCCAGCAGCGTAGCCCCCTCGGAAGAGACCCAGTACTTC
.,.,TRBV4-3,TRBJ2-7,CASSQDWFREQYF,TGCGCCAGCAGCCAAGATTGGTTTCGGGAGCAGTACTTC
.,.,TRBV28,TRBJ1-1,CASSLPRRNTEAFF,TGTGCCAGCAGTTTACCCAGGCGGAACACTGAAGCTTTCTTT
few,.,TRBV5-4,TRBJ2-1,CASSLELVGLSGDEQFF,TGTGCCAGCAGCTTGGAACTTGTTGGGCTCTCGGGGGATGAGCAGTTCTTC
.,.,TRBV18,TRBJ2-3,CASSPTASTDTQYF,TGTGCCAGCTCACCAACAGCTAGCACAGATACGCAGTATTTT
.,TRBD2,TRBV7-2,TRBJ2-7,CASSAGLAGGPHEQYF,TGTGCCAGCAGCGCGGGACTAGCGGGAGGGCCCCACGAGCAGTACTTC
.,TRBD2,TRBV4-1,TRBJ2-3,CASSQHSGGAADTQYF,TGCGCCAGCAGCCAGCATAGCGGGGGGGCAGCAGATACGCAGTATTTT
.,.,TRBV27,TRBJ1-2,CASSPGLKSHGYTF,TGTGCCAGCAGTCCCGGACTCAAGTCACATGGCTACACCTTC
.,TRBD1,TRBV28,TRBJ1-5,CASIQVGYTGGNQPQHF,TGTGCCAGCATCCAGGTGGGGTACACAGGGGGCAATCAGCCCCAGCATTTT
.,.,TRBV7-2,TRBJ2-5,CASSLARETQYF,TGTGCCAGCAGCTTAGCGAGGGAGACCCAGTACTTC
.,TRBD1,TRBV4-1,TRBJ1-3,CASSQAPGQGLHTIYF,TGCGCCAGCAGCCAAGCACCGGGACAGGGTTTGCACACCATATATTTT
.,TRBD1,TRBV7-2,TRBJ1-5,CASSRGTGNNQPQNF,TGTGCCAGCAGCCGGGGGACAGGGAATAATCAGCCCCAGAATTTT
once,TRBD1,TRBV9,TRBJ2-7,CASSASGTGYDEQYF,TGTGCCAGCAGCGCCTCCGGGACAGGGTACGACGAGCAGTACTTC
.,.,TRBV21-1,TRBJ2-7,CASSTKPSYEQYF,TGTGCCAGCAGCACGAAGCCGAGTTACGAGCAGTACTTC
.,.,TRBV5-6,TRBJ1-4,CASSRRTSPYGVKLFF,TGTGCCAGCAGCCGTCGCACGTCCCCGTATGGAGTAAAACTGTTTTTT
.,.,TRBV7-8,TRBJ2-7,CASSYDRSYEQYF,TGTGCCAGCAGCTATGACAGGTCCTACGAGCAGTACTTC
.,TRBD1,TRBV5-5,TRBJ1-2,CASSSWTGTDVYGYTF,TGTGCCAGCAGCTCATGGACCGGGACAGATGTCTATGGCTACACCTTC
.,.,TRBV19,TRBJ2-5,CASSIGSVSPQETQYF,TGTGCCAGTAGTATCGGCAGCGTCTCACCCCAAGAGACCCAGTACTTC
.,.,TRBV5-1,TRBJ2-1,CASSGRRESSYNEQFF,TGCGCCAGCAGCGGAAGACGGGAAAGCTCCTACAATGAGCAGTTCTTC
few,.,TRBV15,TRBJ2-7,CATSRYTDTSYEQYF,TGTGCCACCAGCAGATACACAGACACTTCCTACGAGCAGTACTTC
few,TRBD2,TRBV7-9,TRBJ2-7,CASSSTKRGSYEQYF,TGTGCCAGCAGCTCGACTAAGCGGGGCTCCTACGAGCAGTACTTC